Following are 21 T cell receptor beta chains from one sample sequenced in a study of PD-L1 blockade in urothelial cancer. This table comes from immunoSEQ multiplex PCR, and its TCRdb copy is limited to in-frame clones, with some not included. The top ten clones hold less than 11% of a sample with 40,000 to 60,000 clones, more than 65% of them seen once. Specified time point: pretreatment peripheral blood. The specimen was PBMCs, collected around atezolizumab (anti-PD-L1) treatment. These receptors came from a man between 65 and 79 years old with urothelial cancer.

V usage is TRBV28 and J usage is TRBJ1-5; D ambiguous. The CDR3 contains 11 residues. Germline CDR1 is MDHEN and CDR2 is SYDVKM. Deletions cut 8 bases from V and 7 bases from J, with 9 bases between. CDR3 sequence: CASQSSQPQHF. The CDR3 DNA follows: TGTGCCAGCCAGTCCTCGCAGCCCCAGCATTTT.

This chain joins TRBV9 and TRBJ2-2, with D perhaps matching TRBD1 (6 bases). V lost 2 bases and J lost 1, with 9 bases in between. Germline V lookup: CDR1 SGDLS, CDR2 YYNGEE. CDR3 length equals 15 residues. CDR3 loop: CASSVRDMNTGELFF. CDR3 nucleotide sequence: TGTGCCAGCAGCGTCCGGGACATGAACACCGGGGAGCTGTTTTTT.

Only one count was recorded for this clone. This chain links TRBV6-1 with TRBJ1-4, with D possibly being TRBD1 (5 bases). Germline lookup yields CDR1 MNHNS and CDR2 SASEGT. The V and J ends lost 3 bases and 7 bases respectively, with 21 bases between them. This CDR3 spans 17 amino acids. DNA of the CDR3: TGTGCCAGCAGTGAGGGGGGATCCTCTCTACTCTCTGAAAAACTGTTTTTT. This translates into CASSEGGSSLLSEKLFF.

This clone came up a few times. The chain carries TRBV30 and TRBJ1-1; tentatively, D is TRBD1 (6 bases). This CDR3 contains 13 residues. Germline lookup yields CDR1 GTSNPN and CDR2 SVGIG (reference sequence). The V end was cut by 3 bases, the J end by 5 bases, with 13 bases between. The CDR3 sequence is CAWSEDSSTEAFF. The DNA for the CDR3 is TGTGCCTGGAGCGAGGACAGTTCTACTGAAGCTTTCTTT.

This clone was found a few times. The chain has TRBV10-1 and TRBJ2-2; 11 bases line up with TRBD2. The V gene's germline CDR1 is WNHNN and CDR2 SYGVQD (reference sequence). The ends lost 0 bases at V and 0 bases at J; junction bases unmatched: 6. The CDR3 totals 19 residues. CDR3 protein: CASSESLTSGVTNTGELFF. CDR3 nucleotide sequence: TGCGCCAGCAGTGAGTCGTTGACTAGCGGGGTGACGAACACCGGGGAGCTGTTTTTT.

The V call is TRBV5-6, the J call TRBJ1-2, with a weak D call TRBD1 (5 bases). The V gene's germline CDR1 is SGHDT and CDR2 YYEEEE. The V and J ends lost 1 base and 4 bases respectively, with 11 bases between them. The CDR3 covers 14 residues. CDR3 DNA: TGTGCCAGCAGCTTGCCGCAAGGGGCCTATGGCTACACCTTC. The encoded protein is CASSLPQGAYGYTF.

This clone has only a few counts. V usage is TRBV7-6 and J usage is TRBJ1-1; 10 bases are shared with TRBD1. CDR1 is SGHVS and CDR2 is FNYEAQ in the germline V gene. This CDR3 region has 17 residues. V was pared by 1 base and J by 0 bases, with 5 bases of the junction left unmatched. CDR3: CASSLVGQGTVNTEAFF. CDR3 sequence (DNA): TGTGCCAGCAGCTTAGTGGGACAGGGGACCGTGAACACTGAAGCTTTCTTT.

V gene TRBV27 combines with J gene TRBJ2-1; possible D gene TRBD2, 5 bases. Between the trimmed V and J ends, which lost 3 bases and 0 bases, there was a span of 9 bases. Germline V lookup: CDR1 MNHEY, CDR2 SMNVEV (reference sequence). This CDR3 is 15 amino acids long. The CDR3 nucleotides are TGTGCCAGCAGTTTCGAGGGAGTCTCCTACAATGAGCAGTTCTTC. Translating it yields CASSFEGVSYNEQFF.

The table lists this clone with a count of one. The chain links TRBV27 to TRBJ1-1, with TRBD1 matching 8 bases. V lost 6 bases, J lost 0 bases, and 6 bases stayed unmatched. Germline loops: CDR1 MNHEY, CDR2 SMNVEV (reference sequence). There are 15 residues in the CDR3. The CDR3, as DNA: TGTGCCAGCAGAACCCAGGGGGCAATGAACACTGAAGCTTTCTTT. Amino acids: CASRTQGAMNTEAFF.

This chain uses TRBV7-3 with TRBJ2-2; D may be TRBD1 (5 bases). Germline V gene lookup returns CDR1 SGHTA and CDR2 FQGTGA. The CDR3 runs 13 residues. The V gene lost 5 bases and the J gene lost 5 bases, with 9 bases spanning the gap. The CDR3 region is CASSRQGTGELFF. In DNA form, the CDR3 reads TGTGCCAGCAGCCGTCAGGGTACCGGGGAGCTGTTTTTT.

The chain has TRBV2 and TRBJ1-2; 7 bases agree with TRBD1. J gave up 6 bases and V 11 bases, and 12 bases lay outside the gene matches. The CDR3 is 13 residues long. Germline CDR1 and CDR2: SNHLY and FYNNEI. This CDR3 is CAGYEGTEDGYTF. The CDR3 region has the DNA TGTGCCGGATATGAAGGGACAGAGGATGGCTACACCTTC.

This chain connects TRBV14 to TRBJ2-3; 14 bases agree with TRBD2. Germline V CDR1 and CDR2: SGHDN, FVKESK. With 3 bases clipped from V and 5 bases from J, the junction kept 10 bases outside the gene matches. The CDR3 spans 18 residues. The CDR3 protein is CASSQRLAGGPYKDTQYF. The CDR3 nucleotides read TGTGCCAGCAGCCAGAGACTAGCGGGAGGGCCATATAAAGATACGCAGTATTTT.

This clone appeared once. The chain links TRBV6-1 to TRBJ2-3; TRBD2 aligns across 12 bases. CDR1 is MNHNS and CDR2 is SASEGT in the germline V gene. The ends lost 4 bases at V and 0 bases at J; junction bases unmatched: 2. This CDR3 contains 16 residues. CDR3 amino acids: CASSASGRASTDTQYF. In DNA, the CDR3 is TGTGCCAGCAGTGCTAGCGGGAGGGCTAGCACAGATACGCAGTATTTT.

The chain joins TRBV5-1 to TRBJ2-5, with D possibly TRBD2 on 5 matching bases. Trimming took 1 base from V and 2 from J, leaving 15 bases between them. Germline assignment: CDR1 SGHRS and CDR2 YFSETQ. The CDR3 extends over 16 amino acids. CDR3 DNA: TGCGCCAGCAGCTTGCAAGTGGCAACTAGTCAAGAGACCCAGTACTTC. It specifies CASSLQVATSQETQYF. The full variable domain, its missing parts supplied by reference TRBV5-1 and TRBJ2-5, is KAGVTQTPRYLIKTRGQQVTLSCSPISGHRSVSWYQQTPGQGLQFLFEYFSETQRNKGNFPGRFSGRQFSNSRSEMNVSTLELGDSALYLCASSLQVATSQETQYFGPGTRLLVL.

This chain joins TRBV5-1 and TRBJ2-5, with D perhaps TRBD1 (7 bases). The V and J ends lost 4 bases and 0 bases respectively, with 13 bases between them. The CDR3 runs to 15 residues. The germline V gene encodes CDR1 SGHRS and CDR2 YFSETQ. The CDR3 loop is CASSGGTDYQETQYF. The CDR3 bases are TGCGCCAGCAGCGGCGGGACAGACTACCAAGAGACCCAGTACTTC.

This clone was counted once. This chain joins TRBV28 and TRBJ2-7, with D perhaps TRBD1 (6 bases). Germline CDR1 reads MDHEN; CDR2 reads SYDVKM. The CDR3 is made up of 11 amino acids. Trimming pared 7 bases from V and 5 bases from J, leaving 9 bases between. The CDR3 sequence: CASKQGDEQYF. Written as DNA, the CDR3 is TGTGCCAGCAAACAGGGCGACGAGCAGTACTTC.

This clone showed up just once. The V call is TRBV11-2, the J call TRBJ2-7, with D tentatively TRBD1 (5 bases). Germline CDR1 is SGHAT and CDR2 is FQNNGV. This CDR3 has 18 residues. The V end was cut by 1 base, the J end by 0 bases, with 19 bases between. CDR3 in DNA: TGTGCCAGCAGCTTAGTCCCATCTAGGGGAAGGCGCTCCTACGAGCAGTACTTC. Translating it yields CASSLVPSRGRRSYEQYF.

The chain joins TRBV28 to TRBJ2-3; 11 positions agree with TRBD2. The germline gives CDR1 MDHEN, CDR2 SYDVKM. CDR3 length: 16 residues. V gave up 5 bases and J gave up 0 bases; unmatched junction bases: 4. CDR3 loop: CASSPRTSGSTDTQYF. Written as DNA, the CDR3 is TGTGCCAGCAGTCCCAGGACTAGCGGGAGCACAGATACGCAGTATTTT.

The chain combines TRBV18 with TRBJ2-2; 8 bases line up with TRBD2. J was trimmed by 6 bases and V by 2 bases; bases with no gene match: 5. Germline CDR1 is KGHSH and CDR2 is LQKENI. This CDR3 has 15 residues. CDR3 in DNA: TGTGCCAGCTCACCAGAGCGGGAGAAGGCCGGGGAGCTGTTTTTT. The encoded protein is CASSPEREKAGELFF. Complete variable domain (other parts from reference TRBV18 and TRBJ2-2): NAGVMQNPRHLVRRRGQEARLRCSPMKGHSHVYWYRQLPEEGLKFMVYLQKENIIDESGMPKERFSAEFPKEGPSILRIQQVVRGDSAAYFCASSPEREKAGELFFGEGSRLTVL.

This chain connects TRBV2 to TRBJ2-2, with 7 positions matching TRBD2. V was clipped by 6 bases and J by 0 bases; unmatched bases: 7. The CDR3 spans 16 residues. Germline lookup yields CDR1 SNHLY and CDR2 FYNNEI. CDR3 protein: CASRAEAGTNTGELFF. The CDR3 bases are TGTGCCAGCAGGGCGGAAGCGGGGACGAACACCGGGGAGCTGTTTTTT.

The V call is TRBV5-1, the J call TRBJ2-3; 12 nucleotides agree with TRBD2. CDR3 length: 16 residues. Germline V gives CDR1 SGHRS, CDR2 YFSETQ. Germline trimming cut 5 bases from V and 0 bases from J; bases unmatched to any gene: 4. Here the CDR3 reads CASRSGLAGSTDTQYF. In DNA, the CDR3 is TGCGCCAGCAGGTCAGGACTAGCGGGGAGCACAGATACGCAGTATTTT.